The rows below give T cell receptor beta chains drawn from one sample of a study of T cell responses to AZD1222 COVID-19 vaccine. Method: immunoSEQ multiplex PCR; TCRdb's copy keeps in-frame clones and lacks some. Among approximately 260,000 clones, over 85% were seen once, and the ten largest hold approximately 0.52%. Sequencing was performed on peripheral blood, taken on day 0 of AZD1222 vaccination. The receptors were gathered from an adult in good health. The CDR3 runs from the conserved cysteine through the conserved F or W. Each record gives: CDR3 DNA, CDR3 protein, clone size, V gene, D gene, J gene. D genes are given only for firm matches. Clone sizes are given selectively: once, few, many, or a class where the clone is expanded.

DNA: TGTGCCAGCAGCTTGGGTTTTTCCATCTTCTACAATGAGCAGTTCTTC
CDR3: CASSLGFSIFYNEQFF
size: NA
V: TRBV5-4
D: NA
J: TRBJ2-1

DNA: TGTGCCAGCATTCGGGCCGGCTTGGAGCAGTACTTC
CDR3: CASIRAGLEQYF
size: NA
V: TRBV2
D: NA
J: TRBJ2-7

DNA: TGTGCCAGCGCCAGGGAGAACACTGAAGCTTTCTTT
CDR3: CASARENTEAFF
size: NA
V: TRBV2
D: NA
J: TRBJ1-1

DNA: TGTGCCAGCAGCCACGATTCCTCGGGAGGGCTAAACAATGAGCAGTTCTTC
CDR3: CASSHDSSGGLNNEQFF
size: NA
V: TRBV9
D: TRBD2
J: TRBJ2-1

DNA: TGTGCCAGCAGTTACTCCGGGACAGGGGAGGGCTACACCTTC
CDR3: CASSYSGTGEGYTF
size: NA
V: TRBV6-5
D: TRBD1
J: TRBJ1-2

DNA: TGTGCCAGCAGCTTAGTGGCAGGGACTAATGAAAAACTGTTTTTT
CDR3: CASSLVAGTNEKLFF
size: NA
V: TRBV7-9
D: NA
J: TRBJ1-4

DNA: TGTGCCAGCAGTCCCGACAGCGGTAACATTCAGTACTTC
CDR3: CASSPDSGNIQYF
size: once
V: TRBV28
D: NA
J: TRBJ2-4

DNA: TGTGCCAGCAGCCGGACTAGCGGGAGTAATGAGCAGTTCTTC
CDR3: CASSRTSGSNEQFF
size: NA
V: TRBV7-2
D: TRBD2
J: TRBJ2-1

DNA: TGCGCCAGCAGGTCTGGACAGGGGTTGAGTTTGTTTAACTATGGCTACACCTTC
CDR3: CASRSGQGLSLFNYGYTF
size: NA
V: TRBV5-1
D: TRBD1
J: TRBJ1-2

DNA: TGTGCCAGCACCTTGGGGAACTACAATGAGCAGTTCTTC
CDR3: CASTLGNYNEQFF
size: NA
V: TRBV28
D: NA
J: TRBJ2-1

DNA: TGTGCCAGCAGTTCATTCAGGGAGTCGGGATCACCCCTCCACTTT
CDR3: CASSSFRESGSPLHF
size: NA
V: TRBV6-5
D: NA
J: TRBJ1-6

DNA: TGTGCCAGTAGTATAGGGTTGGGCCAGCCCCAGCATTTT
CDR3: CASSIGLGQPQHF
size: NA
V: TRBV19
D: NA
J: TRBJ1-5

DNA: TGTGCCAGTCTCCCTGGGGGTACCGGTGGCTACACCTTC
CDR3: CASLPGGTGGYTF
size: NA
V: TRBV28
D: NA
J: TRBJ1-2

DNA: TGTGCCAGCAGCTTTAGGGCGTCAGATACGCAGTATTTT
CDR3: CASSFRASDTQYF
size: NA
V: TRBV7-3
D: NA
J: TRBJ2-3

DNA: TGTGCAAGTCGCTTGGCTAGCGGGAGGGCCCCCCATGAGCAGTTCTTC
CDR3: CASRLASGRAPHEQFF
size: NA
V: TRBV12-2
D: NA
J: TRBJ2-1

DNA: TGTGCCAGCAGCCCCGGGACAGGGGAATATAGCAATCAGCCCCAGCATTTT
CDR3: CASSPGTGEYSNQPQHF
size: few
V: TRBV7-9
D: TRBD1
J: TRBJ1-5

DNA: TGTGCCAGCAGCAGGGGACCCAGCTCTGGAAACACCATATATTTT
CDR3: CASSRGPSSGNTIYF
size: NA
V: TRBV11-2
D: NA
J: TRBJ1-3

DNA: TGTGCCAGCAAGGGTAGCGGCTTCCCAGGACAGTACTTC
CDR3: CASKGSGFPGQYF
size: NA
V: TRBV6-5
D: NA
J: TRBJ2-7